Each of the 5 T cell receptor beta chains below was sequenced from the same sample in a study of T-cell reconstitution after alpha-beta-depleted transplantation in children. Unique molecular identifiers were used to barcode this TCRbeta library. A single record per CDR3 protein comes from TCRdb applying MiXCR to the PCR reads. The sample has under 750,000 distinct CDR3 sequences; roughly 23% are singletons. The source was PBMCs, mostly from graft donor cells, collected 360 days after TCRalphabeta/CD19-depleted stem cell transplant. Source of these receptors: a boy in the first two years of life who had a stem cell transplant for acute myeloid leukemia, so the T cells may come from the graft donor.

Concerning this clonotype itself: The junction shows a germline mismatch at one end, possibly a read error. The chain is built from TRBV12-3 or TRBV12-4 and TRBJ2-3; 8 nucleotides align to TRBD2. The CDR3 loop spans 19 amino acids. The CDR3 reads CACSYQLTPWAGGKDTQYF. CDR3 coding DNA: TGTGCCTGCAGTTACCAACTCACGCCTTGGGCGGGGGGCAAGGATACGCAGTATTTT.

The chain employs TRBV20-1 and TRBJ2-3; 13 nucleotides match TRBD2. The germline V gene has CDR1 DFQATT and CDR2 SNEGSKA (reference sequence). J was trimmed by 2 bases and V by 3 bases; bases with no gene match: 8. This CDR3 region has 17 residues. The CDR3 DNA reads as TGCAGTGCTAGCACTACGGGACTAGCGGGGATCACAGATACGCAGTATTTT. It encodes CSASTTGLAGITDTQYF.

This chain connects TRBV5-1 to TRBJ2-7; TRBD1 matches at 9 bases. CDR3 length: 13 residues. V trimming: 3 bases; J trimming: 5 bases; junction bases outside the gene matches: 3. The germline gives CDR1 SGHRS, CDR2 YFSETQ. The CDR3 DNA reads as TGCGCCAGCAGCTGGGGGGACAGGGACGAGCAGTACTTC. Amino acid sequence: CASSWGDRDEQYF.

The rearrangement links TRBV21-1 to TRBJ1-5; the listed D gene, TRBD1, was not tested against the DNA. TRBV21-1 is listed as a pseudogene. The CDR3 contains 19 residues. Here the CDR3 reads CASSKWVAGVQSGNQPQHF. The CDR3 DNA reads TGTGCCAGCAGCAAATGGGTTGCGGGGGTCCAAAGCGGCAATCAGCCCCAGCATTTT.

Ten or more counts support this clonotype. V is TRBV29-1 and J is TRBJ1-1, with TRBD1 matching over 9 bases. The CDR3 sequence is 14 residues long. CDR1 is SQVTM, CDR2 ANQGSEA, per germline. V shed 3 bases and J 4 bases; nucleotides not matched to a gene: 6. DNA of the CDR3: TGCAGCGTTGACCTTAGGACAGGGGCCACTGAAGCTTTCTTT. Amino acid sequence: CSVDLRTGATEAFF.